This paragraph reports one TCR beta chain. This clone was counted between two and nine times. Its recognized antigen is unknown. No clone much larger than this one lies a single base away; base qualities are absent. This specimen comes from a study of blood T cell repertoires in COVID-19 (dated by TCRdb to about 2020). Study-wide context: Collaborator samples came from the United States, Italy and Spain and covered acute and convalescent phases of COVID-19. The prospective study material was composed of cDNA or gDNA derived from T cells, B-cell-depleted T cells, or PBMCs. The dataset comprised deeply sampled blood TCRbeta repertoires from subjects exposed to, actively infected with, or recovered from COVID-19. A freely available public database, intended as a resource for researchers studying the immune response to SARS-CoV-2, is where the repertoires were released. The samples were drawn from the first 160 participants of the ongoing ImmuneRACE study and from 950 to 1,500 subjects provided by 6 global collaborators. A de-identified subject ID, COVID-19 status, age in years and sex were almost always included in the sample metadata. Where available, HLA class I and class II types were taken from metadata supplied by the sample provider and were not determined by assay-based typing.

The immunoSEQ Assay, a bias-controlled multiplex PCR, was used to amplify TCRbeta CDR3 regions from genomic DNA. The authors' analysis ran thus. The number of nucleated cells in each sample was estimated from the amplification of reference gene primers within the assay. To quantify the absolute abundance of each unique TCRbeta CDR3 rearrangement, sequence reads were collapsed and filtered. Productive Simpson clonality was computed per sample as the square root of Simpson's diversity index over productive rearrangements. The table comes from immuneACCESS by way of TCRdb, which keeps in-frame sequences with V and J called. Part of the clones is missing from these tables; in studies checked, under half for an unresolved V gene and the rest for unknown reasons. The DNA was the basis for D and trimming; V, J and clone size are from that table. The sample contains approximately 75,000 clones, roughly 70% of them found a single time. The leading ten clones occupy 2.5% to 3% of the sample.

Overall study results and their limits: Clinical and demographic metadata were provided uncurated, with the amount varying by source and participant.

Whole blood was collected in K2EDTA tubes by collaborating institutions according to the institutions' own protocols. For TCRbeta analysis, collaborators shipped samples in one of three forms: frozen whole blood, isolated PBMCs, or DNA extracted from either of those sample types. This sequence originates from a human donor with acute or convalescent COVID-19. The donor label of this sample is uncertain. What was sequenced was peripheral blood.

The nucleotide sequence is given as TGCGCCAGCAGCCCGGACAGGGTACGGGAAAAACTGTTTTTT. Protein translation: CASSPDRVREKLFF. The V gene is TRBV5-1 and the J gene is TRBJ1-4; the central 8 bases match TRBD1. From the germline V gene, CDR1 is SGHRS and CDR2 is YFSETQ. The CDR3, from cysteine to phenylalanine, totals 14 residues. Of all the DNA, just the CDR3 is kept, 42 bases in frame from base 1. Trimmed from V: 4 bases; trimmed from J: 8 bases; junction bases lacking a gene match: 7.